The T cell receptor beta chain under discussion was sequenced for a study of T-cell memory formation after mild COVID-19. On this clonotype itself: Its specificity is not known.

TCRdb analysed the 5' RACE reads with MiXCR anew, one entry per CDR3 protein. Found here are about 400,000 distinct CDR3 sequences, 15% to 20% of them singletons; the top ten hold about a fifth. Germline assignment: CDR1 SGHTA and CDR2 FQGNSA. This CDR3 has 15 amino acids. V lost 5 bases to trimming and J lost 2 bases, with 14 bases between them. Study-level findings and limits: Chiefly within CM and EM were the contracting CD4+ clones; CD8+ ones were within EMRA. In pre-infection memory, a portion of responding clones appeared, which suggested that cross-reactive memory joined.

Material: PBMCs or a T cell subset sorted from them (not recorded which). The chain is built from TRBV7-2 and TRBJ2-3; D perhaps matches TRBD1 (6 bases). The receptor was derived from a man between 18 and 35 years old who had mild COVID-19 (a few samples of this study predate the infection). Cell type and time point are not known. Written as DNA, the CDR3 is TGTGCCAGCAGCCCGGGCGGACAGAACACAGATACGCAGTATTTT. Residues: CASSPGGQNTDTQYF. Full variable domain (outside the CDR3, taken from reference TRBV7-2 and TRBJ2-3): GAGVSQSPSNKVTEKGKDVELRCDPISGHTALYWYRQSLGQGLEFLIYFQGNSAPDKSGLPSDRFSAERTGGSVSTLTIQRTQQEDSAVYLCASSPGGQNTDTQYFGPGTRLTVL.